This TCR beta chain was found in a study of T-cell reconstitution after alpha-beta-depleted transplantation in children. General study results and limits: Expanded graft clones, several hundred of them, were reportedly the source of alpha-beta T cells about two months after transplant.

With regard to this clonotype: Its specificity is not known.

A library of TCRbeta sequences, prepared with unique molecular identifiers, was generated. MiXCR was run by TCRdb on the PCR reads, yielding one entry per CDR3 protein. The table lists fewer than 550,000 distinct CDR3 sequences, 11% of them singletons. The CDR3 totals 14 residues. V shed 4 bases and J shed 1 base, with 10 bases lying between them. Per the germline V gene, CDR1 is SGHVS and CDR2 is FNYEAQ. This TCR was sampled from a female patient between 2 and 15 years old who had a stem cell transplant for aplastic anemia, so the T cells may come from the graft donor. The starting material was PBMCs, mostly from graft donor cells, obtained 180 days after TCRalphabeta/CD19-depleted stem cell transplant. The chain uses TRBV7-6 and TRBJ1-1; the D is unclear. CDR3 in amino acids: CASSSGGRNTEAFF. CDR3 nucleotide sequence: TGTGCCAGCAGCTCAGGAGGCAGGAACACTGAAGCTTTCTTT.